This section outlines one T cell receptor (beta chain) sequence together with its context. What antigen it recognizes has not been identified. No much larger clone is present one base from it, and per-base qualities are unavailable. This entry is derived from a study of a mutant IDH1 vaccine in newly diagnosed glioma (dated by TCRdb to about 2021). The study in broad terms: In the chemotherapy-containing groups, vaccination started alongside temozolomide cycles, whereas in patients who had radiotherapy alone it started 4-6 weeks after radiotherapy. Visit V12 was the week-35 safety follow-up and visit V13 was the week-47 end of study. Longitudinal TCRB deep sequencing was performed for about two dozen treated patients wherever samples were available for exploratory analyses. Peripheral blood samples were drawn at six visits, namely V03 (baseline), V05, V07, V10, V12 and V13. Of the 25 to 35 patients who were treated, around 60% were male and 37.5% were female, and the mean age was about 40 years. Prior to enrollment, standard therapy consisting of radiotherapy alone, temozolomide alone, or radiochemotherapy with temozolomide had been administered to patients, with the combination being received by most patients.

To prepare the library, the immunoSEQ multiplex PCR assay was applied. Following the manufacturer's protocol, the hsTCRB Kit was used to amplify rearranged TCR beta chain sequences. An Illumina MiSeq was used to sequence the TCRB libraries. From the authors' description of their analysis: The kit vendor's proprietary platform handled demultiplexing, trimming and gene mapping. TCRdb holds this immuneACCESS table with in-frame rearrangements only. Some clones are missing; in checked studies, unresolved V genes explain under half, and the rest has no known cause. From that table come the V and J calls and clone size; the DNA was used to work out D and trimming. For this sample the table gives about 60,000 clones, of which around four fifths were detected only once. 3.5% to 5% of the sample lies in the top ten. The sample's time point label, decoded: week 35, safety follow-up. Every vaccine dose consisted of 300 ug of a 20-mer mutant IDH1 peptide in Montanide, administered subcutaneously together with topical imiquimod. Patients received eight vaccinations in weeks 1, 3, 5, 7, 11, 15, 19 and 23, corresponding to visits V03 through V10. Donors had newly diagnosed WHO grade 3 or 4 IDH1-mutant astrocytomas with loss of nuclear ATRX. The samples were drawn from NOA16, a multicentre, single-arm, open-label phase I trial in Germany that tested a mutant IDH1 peptide vaccine in humans for the first time. The DNeasy Blood and Tissue Kit was used to extract genomic DNA from EDTA blood for TCRB sequencing.

The paper as a whole reports these results and caveats: The authors stated that sample limitations prevented analyses of patient blood samples from being reproduced. No apparent relationship was observed between pseudoprogression and alterations in the top peripheral T cell clonotypes detected by TCRB sequencing. PBMC samples for TCRB deep sequencing were selected based on availability. Across multiple MHC alleles, vaccine-induced immune responses were seen in 90% to 95% of patients.

Here the sequenced sample was PBMCs, taken from a glioma patient whose treatment included an IDH1 peptide vaccine. The sequence derives from a man aged 25-45 years with glioma.

The CDR3 protein sequence reads: CASSGYNRGNTEAFF. In nucleotides, the sequence is TGTGCCAGCAGTGGGTATAACAGGGGGAACACTGAAGCTTTCTTT. This chain joins TRBV6-1 to TRBJ1-1, with 7 bases aligning to TRBD1. For this chain, trimming is 4 bases at the V end and 1 base at the J end, and the number of junction bases without a gene match is 6. The germline V gene provides CDR1 MNHNS and CDR2 SASEGT. Taken from cysteine to phenylalanine, the CDR3 has 15 residues. Here the CDR3 DNA is all that survives: 45 bases in frame from base 1.